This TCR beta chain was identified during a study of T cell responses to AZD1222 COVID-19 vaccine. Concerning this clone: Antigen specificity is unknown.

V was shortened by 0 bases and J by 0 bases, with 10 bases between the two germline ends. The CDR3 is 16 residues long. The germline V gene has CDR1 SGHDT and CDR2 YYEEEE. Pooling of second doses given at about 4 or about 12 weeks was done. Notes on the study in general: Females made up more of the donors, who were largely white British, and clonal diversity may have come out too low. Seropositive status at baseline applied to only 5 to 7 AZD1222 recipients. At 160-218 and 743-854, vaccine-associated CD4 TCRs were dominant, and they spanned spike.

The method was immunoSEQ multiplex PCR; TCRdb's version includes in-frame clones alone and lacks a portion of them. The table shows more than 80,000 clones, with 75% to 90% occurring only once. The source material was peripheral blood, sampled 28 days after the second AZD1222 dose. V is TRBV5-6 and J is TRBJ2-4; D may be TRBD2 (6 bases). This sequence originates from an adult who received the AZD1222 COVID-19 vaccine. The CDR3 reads CASSLVAEIAKNIQYF. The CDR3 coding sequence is TGTGCCAGCAGCTTGGTAGCGGAGATAGCCAAAAACATTCAGTACTTC.